This TCR beta chain was retrieved from a study of T cells in Graves' hyperthyroidism and ophthalmopathy. Points from the study as a whole: Stable hyperthyroidism was told apart from ophthalmopathy by a model built on 13 V-J features.

The table lists this clonotype with a few counts. The target antigen is unknown. The cohort's ophthalmopathy patients, a group with duration under 3 months, had a Clinical Activity Score of at least 3 and a NOSPECS grade of at least 4. 10 ml fresh peripheral blood yielded the PBMCs. The length of the CDR3 is 15 residues. Unmatched junction bases numbered 7, after V lost 4 bases and J lost 2 bases. Germline V gene sequence: CDR1 LGHDT, CDR2 YNNKEL (reference sequence). RNA transcripts served as the template for amplifying TCR beta CDR3 regions. HTBI primers were used for first-round RT-PCR of the TCR CDR3. TCRdb used MiXCR to reprocess the multiplex PCR reads, holding one entry per CDR3 protein. This table has 560,000 or so distinct CDR3 sequences, just under 20% appearing once.

Sequencing was carried out using blood. The source is a middle-aged man with Graves' ophthalmopathy. The chain couples TRBV3-1 to TRBJ2-7, with 8 bases aligning to TRBD2. The chain's CDR3 is CASSPLADVTYEQYF. CDR3 DNA sequence: TGTGCCAGCAGCCCACTAGCGGACGTCACCTACGAGCAGTACTTC.